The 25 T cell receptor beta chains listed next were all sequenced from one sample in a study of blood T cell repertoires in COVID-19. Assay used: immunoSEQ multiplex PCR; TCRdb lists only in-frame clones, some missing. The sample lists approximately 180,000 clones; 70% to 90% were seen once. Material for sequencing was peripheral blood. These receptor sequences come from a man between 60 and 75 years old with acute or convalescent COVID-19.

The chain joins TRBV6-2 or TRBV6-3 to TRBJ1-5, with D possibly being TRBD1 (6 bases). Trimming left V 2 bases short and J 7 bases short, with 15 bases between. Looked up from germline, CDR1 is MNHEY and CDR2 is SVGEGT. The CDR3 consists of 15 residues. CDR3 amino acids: CASSYPGATWQPQHF. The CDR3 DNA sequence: TGTGCCAGCAGTTACCCAGGGGCTACGTGGCAGCCCCAGCATTTT.

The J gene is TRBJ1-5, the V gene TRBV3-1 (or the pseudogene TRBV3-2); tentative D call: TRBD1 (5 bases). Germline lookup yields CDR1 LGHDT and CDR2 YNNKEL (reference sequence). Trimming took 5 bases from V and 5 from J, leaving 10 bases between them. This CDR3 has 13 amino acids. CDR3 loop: CASSVDRDQPQHF. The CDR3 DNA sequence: TGTGCCAGCAGCGTAGACAGAGATCAGCCCCAGCATTTT.

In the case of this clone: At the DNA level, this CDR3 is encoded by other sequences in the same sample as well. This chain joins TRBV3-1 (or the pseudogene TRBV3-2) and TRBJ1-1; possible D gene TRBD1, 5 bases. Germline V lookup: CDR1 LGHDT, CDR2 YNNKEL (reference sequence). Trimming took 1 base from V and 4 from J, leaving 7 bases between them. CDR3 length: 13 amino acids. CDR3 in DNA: TGTGCCAGCAGCCAAGGGGGGGGCACTGAAGCTTTCTTT. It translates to CASSQGGGTEAFF.

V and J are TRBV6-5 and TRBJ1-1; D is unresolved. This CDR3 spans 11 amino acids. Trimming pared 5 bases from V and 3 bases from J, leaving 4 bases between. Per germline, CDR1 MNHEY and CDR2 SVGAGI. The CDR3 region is CASSRYTEAFF. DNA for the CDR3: TGTGCCAGCAGTCGGTACACTGAAGCTTTCTTT.

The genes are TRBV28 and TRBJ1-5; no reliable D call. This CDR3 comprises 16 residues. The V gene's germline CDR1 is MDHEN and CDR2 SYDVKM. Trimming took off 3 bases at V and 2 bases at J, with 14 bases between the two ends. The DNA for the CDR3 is TGTGCCAGCAGTTTGAGTGATGGGAGAGGCAATCAGCCCCAGCATTTT. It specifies CASSLSDGRGNQPQHF.

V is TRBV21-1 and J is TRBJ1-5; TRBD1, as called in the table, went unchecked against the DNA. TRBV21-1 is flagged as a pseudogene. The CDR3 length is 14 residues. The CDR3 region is CASSKGAQISPQHF. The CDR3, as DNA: TGTGCCAGCAGCAAGGGGGCACAGATCTCGCCCCAGCATTTT.

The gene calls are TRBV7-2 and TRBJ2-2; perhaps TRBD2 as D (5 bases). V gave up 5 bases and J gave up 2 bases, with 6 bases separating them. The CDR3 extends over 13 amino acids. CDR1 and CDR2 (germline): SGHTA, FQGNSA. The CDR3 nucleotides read TGTGCCAGCAGCCCGGGAAACACCGGGGAGCTGTTTTTT. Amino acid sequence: CASSPGNTGELFF.

The CDR3 nucleotides read TGTGCCAGCAGCCAAACTGGACCGGCGGGGCAGCCCCAGCATTTT. Translating gives CASSQTGPAGQPQHF. The V gene is TRBV7-2, the J gene TRBJ1-5; D gene ambiguous. The CDR3 loop spans 15 amino acids. CDR1 and CDR2 (germline): SGHTA, FQGNSA. V lost 5 bases to trimming and J lost 7 bases, with 18 bases between them.

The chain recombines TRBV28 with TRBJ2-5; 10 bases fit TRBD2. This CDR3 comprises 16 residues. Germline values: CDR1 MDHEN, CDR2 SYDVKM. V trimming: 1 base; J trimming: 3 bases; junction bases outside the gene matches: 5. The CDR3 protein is CASSLLAGGQKETQYF. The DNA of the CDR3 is TGTGCCAGCAGTTTATTAGCGGGAGGCCAAAAAGAGACCCAGTACTTC.

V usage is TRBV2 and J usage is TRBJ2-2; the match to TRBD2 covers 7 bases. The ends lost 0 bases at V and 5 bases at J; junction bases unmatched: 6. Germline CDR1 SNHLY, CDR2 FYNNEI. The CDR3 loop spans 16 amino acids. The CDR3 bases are TGTGCCAGCAGTGAAGCCGGGCGGGAGTCGACCGGGGAGCTGTTTTTT. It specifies CASSEAGRESTGELFF. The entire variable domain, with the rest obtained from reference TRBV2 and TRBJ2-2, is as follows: EPEVTQTPSHQVTQMGQEVILRCVPISNHLYFYWYRQILGQKVEFLVSFYNNEISEKSEIFDDQFSVERPDGSNFTLKIRSTKLEDSAMYFCASSEAGRESTGELFFGEGSRLTVL.

The CDR3: CASTLDGYTEAFF. CDR3 nucleotide sequence: TGTGCCAGTACCCTAGACGGATACACTGAAGCTTTCTTT. The chain couples TRBV19 to TRBJ1-1; D unclear. Per germline, CDR1 LNHDA and CDR2 SQIVND (reference sequence). The CDR3 contains 13 residues. Trimming left V 7 bases short and J 3 bases short, with 12 bases between.

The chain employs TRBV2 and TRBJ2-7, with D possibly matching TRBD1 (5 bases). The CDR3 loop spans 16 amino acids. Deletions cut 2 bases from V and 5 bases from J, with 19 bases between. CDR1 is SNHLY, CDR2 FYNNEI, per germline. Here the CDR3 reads CASSERGRAVMHEQYF. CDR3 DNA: TGTGCCAGCAGTGAAAGGGGCAGGGCGGTTATGCACGAGCAGTACTTC.

CDR3 sequence reads: CASSIDVRDRGRWYGYTF. The DNA for the CDR3 is TGTGCCAGTAGTATAGATGTGCGAGACAGGGGGCGCTGGTATGGCTACACCTTC. The V call is TRBV19, the J call TRBJ1-2, with 10 bases aligning to TRBD1. CDR1 and CDR2 from the germline V gene are LNHDA and SQIVND (reference sequence). J gave up 5 bases and V 0 bases, and 12 bases lay outside the gene matches. The CDR3 consists of 18 residues.

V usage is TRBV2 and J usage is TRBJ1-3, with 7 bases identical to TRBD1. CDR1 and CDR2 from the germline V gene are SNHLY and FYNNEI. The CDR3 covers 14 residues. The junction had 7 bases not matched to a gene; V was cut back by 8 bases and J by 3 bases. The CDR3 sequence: CASGRGGSGNTIYF. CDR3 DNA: TGTGCCAGCGGCCGAGGGGGCAGTGGAAACACCATATATTTT. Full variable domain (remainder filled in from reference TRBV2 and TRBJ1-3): EPEVTQTPSHQVTQMGQEVILRCVPISNHLYFYWYRQILGQKVEFLVSFYNNEISEKSEIFDDQFSVERPDGSNFTLKIRSTKLEDSAMYFCASGRGGSGNTIYFGEGSWLTVV.

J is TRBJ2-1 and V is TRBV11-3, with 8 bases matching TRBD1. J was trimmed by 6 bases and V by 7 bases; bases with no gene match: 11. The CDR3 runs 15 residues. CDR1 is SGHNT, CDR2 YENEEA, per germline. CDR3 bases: TGTGCCAGCAAAACCTTGGCAGGGGGCTTCAATGAGCAGTTCTTC. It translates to CASKTLAGGFNEQFF.

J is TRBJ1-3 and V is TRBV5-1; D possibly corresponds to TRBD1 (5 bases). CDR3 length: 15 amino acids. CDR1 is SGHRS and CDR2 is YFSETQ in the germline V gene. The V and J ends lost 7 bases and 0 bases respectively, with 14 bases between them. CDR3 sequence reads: CASALLGDSGNTIYF. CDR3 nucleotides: TGCGCCAGCGCCTTGTTAGGGGACTCTGGAAACACCATATATTTT.

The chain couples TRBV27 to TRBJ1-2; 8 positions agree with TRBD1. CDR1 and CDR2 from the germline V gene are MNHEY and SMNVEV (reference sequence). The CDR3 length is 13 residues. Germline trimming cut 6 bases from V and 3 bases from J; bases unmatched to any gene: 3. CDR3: CASRPGGHYGYTF. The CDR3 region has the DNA TGTGCCAGCAGACCAGGGGGCCACTATGGCTACACCTTC.

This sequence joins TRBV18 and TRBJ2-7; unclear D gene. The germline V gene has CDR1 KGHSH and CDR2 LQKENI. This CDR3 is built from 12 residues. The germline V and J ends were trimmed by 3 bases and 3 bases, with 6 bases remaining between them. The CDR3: CASSPSYYEQYF. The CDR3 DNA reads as TGTGCCAGCTCACCCTCCTACTACGAGCAGTACTTC.

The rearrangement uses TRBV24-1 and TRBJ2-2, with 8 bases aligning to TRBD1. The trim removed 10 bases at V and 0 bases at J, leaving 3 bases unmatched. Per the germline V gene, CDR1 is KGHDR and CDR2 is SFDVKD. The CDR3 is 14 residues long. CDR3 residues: CATRDRTNTGELFF. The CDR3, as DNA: TGTGCCACTAGGGACAGGACGAACACCGGGGAGCTGTTTTTT.

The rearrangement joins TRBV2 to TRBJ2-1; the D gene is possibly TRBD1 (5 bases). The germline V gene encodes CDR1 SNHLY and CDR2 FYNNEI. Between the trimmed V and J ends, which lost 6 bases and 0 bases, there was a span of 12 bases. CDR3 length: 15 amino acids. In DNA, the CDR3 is TGTGCCAGCAGCAAGGGGATGAGCTCCTACAATGAGCAGTTCTTC. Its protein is CASSKGMSSYNEQFF.

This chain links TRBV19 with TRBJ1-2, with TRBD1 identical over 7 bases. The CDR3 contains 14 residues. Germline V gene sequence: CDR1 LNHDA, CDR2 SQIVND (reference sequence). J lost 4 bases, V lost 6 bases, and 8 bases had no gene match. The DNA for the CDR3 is TGTGCCAGTAGGGGAGGACAGGAGCTCTATGGCTACACCTTC. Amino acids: CASRGGQELYGYTF.

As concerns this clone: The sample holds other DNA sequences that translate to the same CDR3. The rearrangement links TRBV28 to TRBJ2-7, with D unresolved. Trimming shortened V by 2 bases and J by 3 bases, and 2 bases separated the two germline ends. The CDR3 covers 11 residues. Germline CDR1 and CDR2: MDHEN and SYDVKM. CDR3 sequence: CASSLRYEQYF. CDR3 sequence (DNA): TGTGCCAGCAGTTTACGCTACGAGCAGTACTTC. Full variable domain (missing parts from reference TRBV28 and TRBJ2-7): DVKVTQSSRYLVKRTGEKVFLECVQDMDHENMFWYRQDPGLGLRLIYFSYDVKMKEKGDIPEGYSVSREKKERFSLILESASTNQTSMYLCASSLRYEQYFGPGTRLTVT.

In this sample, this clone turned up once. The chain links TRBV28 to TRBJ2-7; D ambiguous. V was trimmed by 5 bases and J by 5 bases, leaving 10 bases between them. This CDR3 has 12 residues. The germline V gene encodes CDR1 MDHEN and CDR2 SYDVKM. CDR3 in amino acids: CASSTTRDEQYF. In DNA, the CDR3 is TGTGCCAGCAGTACAACCCGGGACGAGCAGTACTTC.

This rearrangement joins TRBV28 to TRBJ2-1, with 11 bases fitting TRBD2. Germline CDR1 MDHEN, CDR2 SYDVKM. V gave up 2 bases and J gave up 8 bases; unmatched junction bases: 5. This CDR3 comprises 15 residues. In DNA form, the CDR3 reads TGTGCCAGCAGTTTACGAACTAGCGGGAGTTATGAGCAGTTCTTC. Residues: CASSLRTSGSYEQFF.

Written as DNA, the CDR3 is TGTGCCAGCAGTTACCCCGGTTTCGACGAGCAGTACTTC. This gives the protein CASSYPGFDEQYF. This sequence joins TRBV28 and TRBJ2-7; D is unclear. The CDR3 is 13 residues long. Trimming cost V 4 bases and J 5 bases, with 12 bases left between them. Germline CDR1 reads MDHEN; CDR2 reads SYDVKM. The full variable domain, in which reference TRBV28 and TRBJ2-7 provide the parts outside the CDR3, is DVKVTQSSRYLVKRTGEKVFLECVQDMDHENMFWYRQDPGLGLRLIYFSYDVKMKEKGDIPEGYSVSREKKERFSLILESASTNQTSMYLCASSYPGFDEQYFGPGTRLTVT.